These 26 T cell receptor beta chains were sequenced from one sample in a study of T cells in women clearing cervical HPV infection. TCRdb keeps only in-frame clones here, not all; method: immunoSEQ multiplex PCR. The sample totals over 10,000 clones. Specimen: blood buffy coat. These receptors all stem from a woman between 18 and 75 years old with a cervical HPV16 infection that either progressed to CIN3+ or cleared (not recorded which).

Points on this clone: The read ends 3 residues shy of where the CDR3 ends; the end is completed using the germline J gene. This sequence joins TRBV19 and TRBJ2-5; TRBD1 aligns across 7 bases. The CDR3 extends over 13 amino acids. The V segment lost 11 bases and the J segment 2 bases; nucleotides outside the gene matches: 8. The germline V gene encodes CDR1 LNHDA and CDR2 SQIVND (reference sequence). Partial CDR3 DNA: TGTGCCGGTTGGGACAGAATGCAAGAGACC. Residues: CAGWDRMQET. The entire CDR3 protein is CAGWDRMQETQYF.

Frequency places this clone as medium-sized. Coverage ceases 3 residues before the CDR3 finishes, and the germline J gene fills in the end. The V gene is TRBV9, the J gene TRBJ1-6; the D gene is possibly TRBD1 (5 bases). CDR3 length equals 13 residues. Germline V gene lookup returns CDR1 SGDLS and CDR2 YYNGEE. The V and J ends lost 7 bases and 5 bases respectively, with 10 bases between them. The sequenced CDR3 bases are TGTGCCAGCGGGGCAGGGAATAATTCACCC. Amino acids: CASGAGNNSP. The complete CDR3 reads CASGAGNNSPLHF.

With regard to this clone: The read ends 3 residues shy of where the CDR3 ends; the end is completed using the germline J gene. The chain links TRBV7-9 to TRBJ1-2; maybe TRBD1 (6 bases). Germline V gives CDR1 SEHNR, CDR2 FQNEAQ (reference sequence). CDR3 length: 12 amino acids. CDR3 residues: CASSSLGGDYTF. Partial CDR3 DNA: TGTGCCAGCAGTTCCCTAGGGGGTGAC.

In terms of frequency, this clone is medium-sized (0.01 to 0.1%). The read gets to within 3 residues of the CDR3 end, and the germline J gene fills in the rest. The chain carries TRBV19 and TRBJ2-7, with 11 bases that match TRBD1. Trimming cost V 3 bases and J 1 base; bases outside gene matches: 5. Germline assignment: CDR1 LNHDA and CDR2 SQIVND (reference sequence). The CDR3 runs 16 residues. CDR3 sequence: CASSIGQGAKSYEQYF. CDR3 DNA (partial): TGTGCCAGTAGTATTGGACAGGGGGCGAAATCCTACGAG.

With regard to this clone: The DNA ends 3 residues before the CDR3 does, and the rest of the CDR3 is filled in from the germline J gene. The V call is TRBV2, the J call TRBJ1-2; the D is unclear. There are 13 residues in the CDR3. Per the germline V gene, CDR1 is SNHLY and CDR2 is FYNNEI. Trimming removed 7 bases at V and 6 bases at J, with 15 bases between. The CDR3 sequence: CASKEGLTHGYTF. CDR3 DNA (partial): TGTGCCAGCAAGGAGGGCCTGACGCATGGC. The variable domain in full, with the rest retrieved from reference TRBV2 and TRBJ1-2, is EPEVTQTPSHQVTQMGQEVILRCVPISNHLYFYWYRQILGQKVEFLVSFYNNEISEKSEIFDDQFSVERPDGSNFTLKIRSTKLEDSAMYFCASKEGLTHGYTFGSGTRLTVV.

Comments on this clone: The read terminates 3 residues ahead of where the CDR3 ends, so the germline J gene completes it. The chain has TRBV7-2 and TRBJ2-1; D remains unclear. The CDR3 length is 13 residues. The germline V gene has CDR1 SGHTA and CDR2 FQGNSA. The ends were cut back, 0 bases at V and 5 bases at J, with 5 bases in the middle. CDR3 amino acids: CASSLALHNEQFF. CDR3 DNA (partial): TGTGCCAGCAGCTTAGCACTTCACAATGAG.

Remarks on this clone: The observed sequence ends 3 residues before the CDR3 terminus, with the missing tail filled in from the germline J gene. The chain couples TRBV2 to TRBJ2-3, with TRBD1 identical over 8 bases. J gave up 5 bases and V 6 bases, and 10 bases lay outside the gene matches. Germline CDR1 SNHLY, CDR2 FYNNEI. This CDR3 comprises 15 residues. The part of the CDR3 DNA that was read is TGTGCCAGCAGCGTCTCCAGGGGGCAGCAAGATACG. Protein: CASSVSRGQQDT. The full-length CDR3 reads as CASSVSRGQQDTQYF.

A word on this clone: The read is 3 residues too short to cover the CDR3 end, so that end is filled in from the germline J gene. J is TRBJ1-4 and V is TRBV2; possible D gene TRBD1, 5 bases. CDR1 and CDR2 (germline): SNHLY, FYNNEI. The CDR3 consists of 16 residues. The CDR3: CASSDRGSSGANVLFF. CDR3 bases read: TGTGCCAGCAGTGACCGAGGGTCTAGCGGGGCCAACGTA.

The CDR3 loop reads CASSDAVRGGYTF. CDR3 DNA (partial): TGCGCCAGCAGTGACGCGGTTCGCGGTGGC. The V call is TRBV10-2, the J call TRBJ1-2; the D is unclear. The CDR3 end falls 3 residues outside the read, so it is completed with the germline J gene. Germline CDR1 is WSHSY and CDR2 is SAAADI. V was shortened by 3 bases and J by 7 bases, with 12 bases between the two germline ends. CDR3 size: 13 residues.

To note about this clone: The CDR3 end falls 3 residues outside the read, so it is completed with the germline J gene. The V and J genes are TRBV19 and TRBJ2-6; possibly TRBD1 for D (6 bases). Looked up from germline, CDR1 is LNHDA and CDR2 is SQIVND (reference sequence). This CDR3 has 13 amino acids. CDR3 DNA, as far as it was read: TGTGCCAGTAGTTGGGACATTGAGGGTCTC. Its translation: CASSWDIEGL. The entire CDR3 protein reads CASSWDIEGLLTF.

Turning to this clone: The read halts 3 residues ahead of the CDR3 end, with the missing end drawn from the germline J gene. The chain recombines TRBV27 with TRBJ2-7; 10 bases are shared with TRBD1. V gave up 5 bases and J gave up 5 bases; unmatched junction bases: 9. CDR3 length equals 15 residues. The V gene's germline CDR1 is MNHEY and CDR2 SMNVEV (reference sequence). CDR3 DNA, as far as it was read: TGTGCCAGCAGTCGTAAGACAGGGGGCTTGAACGAG. Its protein product is CASSRKTGGLNE. In full, the CDR3 reads CASSRKTGGLNEQYF.

The covered CDR3 bases are TGTGCCAGCAGGATTCATGGGGGGGTCCGGGAGACC. This encodes CASRIHGGVRET. The complete CDR3 sequence is CASRIHGGVRETQYF. The chain employs TRBV2 and TRBJ2-5; 7 nucleotides line up with TRBD2. The read gets to within 3 residues of the CDR3 end, and the germline J gene fills in the rest. The CDR3 consists of 15 residues. The germline V gene has CDR1 SNHLY and CDR2 FYNNEI. With 6 bases clipped from V and 5 bases from J, the junction kept 12 bases outside the gene matches.

As regards this clone: The read stops 3 residues short of the end of the CDR3; the missing end is completed from the germline J gene. J is TRBJ2-2 and V is TRBV5-1, with a tentative D call TRBD2 (5 bases). Trimming stripped 5 bases from V and 0 bases from J, with 8 bases between. CDR1 is SGHRS, CDR2 YFSETQ, per germline. CDR3 length equals 14 residues. CDR3 region: CASRWTPNTGELFF. Partial CDR3 DNA: TGCGCCAGCAGATGGACTCCGAACACCGGGGAG.

As to this clone: The observed sequence ends 3 residues before the CDR3 terminus, with the missing tail filled in from the germline J gene. The chain couples TRBV6-1 to TRBJ1-6; possible D gene TRBD1, 5 bases. V gave up 4 bases and J gave up 9 bases, with 13 bases separating them. This CDR3 contains 14 residues. Germline V gene data show CDR1 as MNHNS and CDR2 as SASEGT. The sequenced part of the CDR3 DNA is TGTGCCAGCAGTGTAGGCAGGGATGTTTCACCC. Translation: CASSVGRDVSP. The full CDR3 reads CASSVGRDVSPLHF.

Worth noting for this clone: The DNA ends 3 residues before the CDR3 does, and the rest of the CDR3 is filled in from the germline J gene. The chain recombines TRBV19 with TRBJ2-2; D is ambiguous. This CDR3 has 15 residues. Germline V gives CDR1 LNHDA, CDR2 SQIVND (reference sequence). CDR3 sequence: CASSIAADWNEKLFF. The covered CDR3 bases are TGTGCCAGTAGTATAGCGGCGGATTGGAATGAAAAG.

A remark on this clone: The CDR3 extends 3 residues past the end of the read, so its final part is completed from the germline J gene. The V and J genes are TRBV6-2 or TRBV6-3 and TRBJ1-6; tentatively, D is TRBD1 (5 bases). The germline gives CDR1 MNHEY, CDR2 SVGEGT. Trimming shortened V by 1 base and J by 10 bases, and 11 bases separated the two germline ends. The CDR3 is 14 residues long. The CDR3 spells CASSYFGGNSPLHF. Incomplete CDR3 DNA: TGTGCCAGCAGTTACTTCGGGGGTAACTCACCC.

Points on this clone: The read terminates 3 residues ahead of where the CDR3 ends, so the germline J gene completes it. V usage is TRBV5-6 and J usage is TRBJ1-2; 7 positions agree with TRBD1. This CDR3 comprises 14 residues. CDR1 is SGHDT and CDR2 is YYEEEE in the germline V gene. Trimming removed 4 bases from V and 4 bases from J; junction bases left unmatched: 7. CDR3 bases read: TGTGCCAGCAGCGCGGACAGGTGGACCTATGGC. It codes for CASSADRWTYG. The whole CDR3 is CASSADRWTYGYTF.

Note on this clone: The DNA ends 3 residues before the CDR3 does, and the rest of the CDR3 is filled in from the germline J gene. The V gene is TRBV10-3, the J gene TRBJ1-2, with D hard to call. V was cut by 2 bases and J by 1 base, with 5 bases left in between. Germline CDR1 and CDR2: ENHRY and SYGVKD. This CDR3 is 13 amino acids long. Partial CDR3 DNA: TGTGCCATCAGTGAGGACATTAACTATGGC. Protein sequence: CAISEDINYG. Given in full, the CDR3 is CAISEDINYGYTF.

Regarding this clone: Sequencing ends 3 residues short of the CDR3 end; the germline J gene provides the rest. The rearrangement joins TRBV2 to TRBJ1-1, with TRBD1 as a possible D gene (5 bases). Germline assignment: CDR1 SNHLY and CDR2 FYNNEI. The CDR3 is 11 residues long. Trimming cost V 9 bases and J 1 base, with 6 bases left between them. Partial CDR3 DNA: TGTGCCAGTACAGGGAACACTGAA. As protein: CASTGNTE. The CDR3, in full, reads CASTGNTEAFF.

Worth noting for this clone: The read stops 3 residues short of the end of the CDR3; the missing end is completed from the germline J gene. The chain links TRBV7-6 to TRBJ2-1; 7 positions match TRBD1. The CDR3 covers 17 residues. The V gene end was trimmed by 1 base and the J gene end by 4 bases; junction bases not matched to a gene: 10. Germline V gene sequence: CDR1 SGHVS, CDR2 FNYEAQ. The chain's CDR3 is CASSLGKWGTAYNEQFF. Partial CDR3 DNA: TGTGCCAGCAGCTTAGGAAAGTGGGGGACAGCGTACAATGAG.

As concerns this clone: Other DNA sequences from this sample encode an identical CDR3 as well. CDR3 bases read: TGTGCCAGCAGCTCGCAGGGGACCGAG. It translates to CASSSQGTE. The full-length CDR3 reads as CASSSQGTEQYF. The chain has TRBV5-5 and TRBJ2-7; D may be TRBD1 (6 bases). The DNA ends 3 residues before the CDR3 does, and the rest of the CDR3 is filled in from the germline J gene. The germline V and J ends were trimmed by 3 bases and 6 bases, with 10 bases remaining between them. CDR3 length equals 12 residues. Germline V gene sequence: CDR1 SGHKS, CDR2 YYEKEE (reference sequence).

With regard to this clone: The read gets to within 3 residues of the CDR3 end, and the germline J gene fills in the rest. The chain joins TRBV6-2 or TRBV6-3 to TRBJ1-1, with D maybe TRBD1 (5 bases). Trimming cost V 6 bases and J 4 bases, with 18 bases left between them. Germline V gene sequence: CDR1 MNHEY, CDR2 SVGEGT. CDR3 length equals 15 residues. The CDR3 here is CASSGPQGLVTEAFF. CDR3 DNA, as far as it was read: TGTGCCAGCAGCGGCCCGCAGGGCCTGGTCACTGAA.

Concerning this clone itself: The DNA ends 3 residues before the CDR3 does, and the rest of the CDR3 is filled in from the germline J gene. The chain couples TRBV30 to TRBJ1-2; TRBD1 is a possible D gene (6 bases). In germline, CDR1 is GTSNPN, CDR2 SVGIG (reference sequence). The CDR3 sequence is 14 residues long. The CDR3 is CACRAPGGADTYTF. The part of the CDR3 DNA that was read is TGTGCCTGTAGGGCCCCGGGGGGGGCAGATACC.

About this clone: The read terminates 3 residues ahead of where the CDR3 ends, so the germline J gene completes it. V usage is TRBV6-2 or TRBV6-3 and J usage is TRBJ2-7; D remains ambiguous. From germline, CDR1 is MNHEY and CDR2 SVGEGT. The V end was cut by 5 bases, the J end by 2 bases, with 10 bases between. This CDR3 has 13 amino acids. The part of the CDR3 DNA that was read is TGTGCCAGCAGTGATAGATCCCCCTACGAG. This encodes CASSDRSPYE. The complete CDR3 reads CASSDRSPYEQYF.

With respect to this clone: The observed sequence ends 3 residues before the CDR3 terminus, with the missing tail filled in from the germline J gene. The rearrangement uses TRBV18 and TRBJ2-4; D is perhaps TRBD1 (6 bases). The germline gives CDR1 KGHSH, CDR2 LQKENI. CDR3 length: 19 amino acids. CDR3 in amino acids: CASSPASTGLQGINYGQYF. CDR3 DNA (partial): TGTGCCAGCTCACCAGCGTCGACAGGTTTACAAGGGATCAACTATGGT.

A word on this clone: The read falls 3 residues short of the CDR3 end, and the missing part is taken from the germline J gene. The rearrangement uses TRBV10-2 and TRBJ2-1; TRBD1 might be the D (5 bases). Germline values: CDR1 WSHSY, CDR2 SAAADI. The CDR3 covers 14 residues. V lost 7 bases and J lost 3, with 13 bases in between. CDR3: CASTDRLLYNEQFF. The sequenced part of the CDR3 DNA is TGCGCCAGCACCGACAGATTACTCTACAATGAG.